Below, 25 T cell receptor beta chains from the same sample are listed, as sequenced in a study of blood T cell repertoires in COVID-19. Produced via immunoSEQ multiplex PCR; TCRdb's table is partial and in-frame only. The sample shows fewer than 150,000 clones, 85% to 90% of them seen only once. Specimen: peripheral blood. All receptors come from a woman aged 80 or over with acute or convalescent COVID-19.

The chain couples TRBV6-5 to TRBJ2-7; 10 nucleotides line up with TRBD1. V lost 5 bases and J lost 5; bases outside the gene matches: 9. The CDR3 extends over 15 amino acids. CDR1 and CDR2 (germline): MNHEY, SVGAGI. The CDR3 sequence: CASSKPGQGFHEQYF. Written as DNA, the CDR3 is TGTGCCAGCAGTAAACCGGGACAGGGGTTCCACGAGCAGTACTTC.

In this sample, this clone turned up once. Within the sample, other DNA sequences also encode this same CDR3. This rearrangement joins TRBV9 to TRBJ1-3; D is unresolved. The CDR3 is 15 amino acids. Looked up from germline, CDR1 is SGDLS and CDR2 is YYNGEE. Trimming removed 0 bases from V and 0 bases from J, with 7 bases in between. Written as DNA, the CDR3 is TGTGCCAGCAGCGTAGACAGTTACTCTGGAAACACCATATATTTT. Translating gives CASSVDSYSGNTIYF.

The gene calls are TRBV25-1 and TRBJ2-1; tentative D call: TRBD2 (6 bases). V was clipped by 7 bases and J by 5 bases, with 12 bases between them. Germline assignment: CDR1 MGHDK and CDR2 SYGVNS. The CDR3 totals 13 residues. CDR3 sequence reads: CASIRDWNNEQFF. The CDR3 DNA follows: TGTGCCAGCATTCGGGACTGGAACAATGAGCAGTTCTTC.

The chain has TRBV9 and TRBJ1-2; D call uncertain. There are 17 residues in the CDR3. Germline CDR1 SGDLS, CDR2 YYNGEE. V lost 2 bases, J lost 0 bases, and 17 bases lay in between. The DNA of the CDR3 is TGTGCCAGCAGCGTGGCTCTCGCGGCAGAATCTAACTATGGCTACACCTTC. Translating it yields CASSVALAAESNYGYTF.

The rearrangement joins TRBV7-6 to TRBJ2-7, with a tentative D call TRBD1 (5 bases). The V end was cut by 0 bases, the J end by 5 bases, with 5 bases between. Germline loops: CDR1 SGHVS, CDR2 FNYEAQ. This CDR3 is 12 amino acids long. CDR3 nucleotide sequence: TGTGCCAGCAGCTTAGCAGGGGACGAGCAGTACTTC. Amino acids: CASSLAGDEQYF.

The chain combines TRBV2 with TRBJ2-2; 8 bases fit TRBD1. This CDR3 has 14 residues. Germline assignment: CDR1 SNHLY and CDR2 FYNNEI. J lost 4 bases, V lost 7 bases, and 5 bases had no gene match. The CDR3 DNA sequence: TGTGCCAGCAACATGGACAGGGCCACCGGGGAGCTGTTTTTT. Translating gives CASNMDRATGELFF. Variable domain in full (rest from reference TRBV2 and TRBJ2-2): EPEVTQTPSHQVTQMGQEVILRCVPISNHLYFYWYRQILGQKVEFLVSFYNNEISEKSEIFDDQFSVERPDGSNFTLKIRSTKLEDSAMYFCASNMDRATGELFFGEGSRLTVL.

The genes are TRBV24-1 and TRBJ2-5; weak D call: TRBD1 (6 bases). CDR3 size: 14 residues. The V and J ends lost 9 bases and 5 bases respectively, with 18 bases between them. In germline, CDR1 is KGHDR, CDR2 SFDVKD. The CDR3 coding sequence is TGTGCCACCTCTTCAAGAGGGGGAGAGGAGACCCAGTACTTC. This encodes CATSSRGGEETQYF.

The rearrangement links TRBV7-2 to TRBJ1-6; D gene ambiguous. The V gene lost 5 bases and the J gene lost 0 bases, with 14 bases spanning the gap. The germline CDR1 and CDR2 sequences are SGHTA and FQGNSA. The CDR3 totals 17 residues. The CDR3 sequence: CASSLNWRISYNSPLHF. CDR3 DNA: TGTGCCAGCAGCCTAAACTGGAGGATCTCCTATAATTCACCCCTCCACTTT.

This CDR3 is CASSPSGGDSSNQPQHF. The CDR3 nucleotides are TGTGCCAGCTCACCCTCAGGGGGCGATAGTAGCAATCAGCCCCAGCATTTT. The chain links TRBV18 to TRBJ1-5; 8 nucleotides agree with TRBD1. V gave up 3 bases and J gave up 0 bases; unmatched junction bases: 7. This CDR3 is 17 amino acids long. Germline CDR1 reads KGHSH; CDR2 reads LQKENI.

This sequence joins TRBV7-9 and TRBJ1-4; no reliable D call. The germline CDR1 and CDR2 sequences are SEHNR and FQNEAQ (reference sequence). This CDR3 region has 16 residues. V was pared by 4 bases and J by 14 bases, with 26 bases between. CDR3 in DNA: TGTGCCAGCAGCTCCATCACCAGGACGGGGAAATCGGGGCTGTTTTTT. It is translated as CASSSITRTGKSGLFF.

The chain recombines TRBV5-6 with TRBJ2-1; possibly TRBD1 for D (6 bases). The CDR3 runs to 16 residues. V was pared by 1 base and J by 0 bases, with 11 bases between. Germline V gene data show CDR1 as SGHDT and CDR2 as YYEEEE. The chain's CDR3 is CASSLRGMSSYNEQFF. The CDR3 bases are TGTGCCAGCAGCTTGAGGGGGATGAGCTCCTACAATGAGCAGTTCTTC. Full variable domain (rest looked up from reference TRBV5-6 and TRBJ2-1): DAGVTQSPTHLIKTRGQQVTLRCSPKSGHDTVSWYQQALGQGPQFIFQYYEEEERQRGNFPDRFSGHQFPNYSSELNVNALLLGDSALYLCASSLRGMSSYNEQFFGPGTRLTVL.

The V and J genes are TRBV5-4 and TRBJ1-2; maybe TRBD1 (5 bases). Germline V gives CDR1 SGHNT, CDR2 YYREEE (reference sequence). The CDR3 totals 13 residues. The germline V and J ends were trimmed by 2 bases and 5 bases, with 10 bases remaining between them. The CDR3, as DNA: TGTGCCAGCAGCTTTGGGGGGGAGTATGGCTACACCTTC. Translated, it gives CASSFGGEYGYTF.

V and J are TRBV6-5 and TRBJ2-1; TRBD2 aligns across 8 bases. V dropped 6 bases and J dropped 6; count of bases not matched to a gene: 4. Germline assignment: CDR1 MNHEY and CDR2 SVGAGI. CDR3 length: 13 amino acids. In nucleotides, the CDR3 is TGTGCCAGCAGGCAAAGCGGGGGCAATGAGCAGTTCTTC. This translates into CASRQSGGNEQFF.

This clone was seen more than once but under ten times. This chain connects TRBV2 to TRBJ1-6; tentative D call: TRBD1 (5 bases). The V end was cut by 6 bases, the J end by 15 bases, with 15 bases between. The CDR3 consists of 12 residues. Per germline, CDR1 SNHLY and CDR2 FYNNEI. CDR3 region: CASRSQALFLHF. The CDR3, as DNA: TGTGCCAGCAGATCACAGGCCCTATTCCTCCACTTT.

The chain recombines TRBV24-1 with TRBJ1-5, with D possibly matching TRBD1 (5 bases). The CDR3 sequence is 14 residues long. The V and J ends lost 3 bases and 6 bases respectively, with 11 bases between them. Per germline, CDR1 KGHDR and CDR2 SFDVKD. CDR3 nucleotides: TGTGCCACCAGTGATGGGACGGAGGGTCAGCCCCAGCATTTT. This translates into CATSDGTEGQPQHF.

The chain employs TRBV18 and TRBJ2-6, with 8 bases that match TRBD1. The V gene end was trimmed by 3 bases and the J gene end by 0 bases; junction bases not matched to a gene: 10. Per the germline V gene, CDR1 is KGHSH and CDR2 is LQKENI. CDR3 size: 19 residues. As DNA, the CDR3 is TGTGCCAGCTCACCCGGGACAGGAGGCTCAAGCTCTGGGGCCAACGTCCTGACTTTC. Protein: CASSPGTGGSSSGANVLTF. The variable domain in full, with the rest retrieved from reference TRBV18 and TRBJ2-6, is NAGVMQNPRHLVRRRGQEARLRCSPMKGHSHVYWYRQLPEEGLKFMVYLQKENIIDESGMPKERFSAEFPKEGPSILRIQQVVRGDSAAYFCASSPGTGGSSSGANVLTFGAGSRLTVL.

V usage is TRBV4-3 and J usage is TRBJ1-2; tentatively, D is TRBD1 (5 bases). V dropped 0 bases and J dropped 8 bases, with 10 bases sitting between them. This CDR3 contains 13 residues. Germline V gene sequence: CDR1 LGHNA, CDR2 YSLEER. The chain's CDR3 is CASSQEGGRGYTF. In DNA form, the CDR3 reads TGCGCCAGCAGCCAAGAGGGGGGTCGGGGCTACACCTTC.

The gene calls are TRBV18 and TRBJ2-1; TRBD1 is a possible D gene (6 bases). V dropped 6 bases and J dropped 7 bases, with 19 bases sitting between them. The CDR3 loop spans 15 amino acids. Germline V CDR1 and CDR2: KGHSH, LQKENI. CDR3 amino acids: CASSLQGVSKNEQFF. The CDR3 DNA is TGTGCCAGCTCTCTACAGGGAGTAAGCAAGAATGAGCAGTTCTTC.

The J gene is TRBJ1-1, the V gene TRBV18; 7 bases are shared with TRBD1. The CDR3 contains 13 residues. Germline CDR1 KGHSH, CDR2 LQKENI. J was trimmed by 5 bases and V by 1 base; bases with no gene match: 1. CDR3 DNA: TGTGCCAGCTCACCACAGGGGGCTACTGAAGCTTTCTTT. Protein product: CASSPQGATEAFF.

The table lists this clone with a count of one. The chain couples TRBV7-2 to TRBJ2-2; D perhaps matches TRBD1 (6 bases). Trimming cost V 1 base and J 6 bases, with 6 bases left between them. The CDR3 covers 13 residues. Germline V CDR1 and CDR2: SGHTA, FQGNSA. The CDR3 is CASSLEGAGELFF. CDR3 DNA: TGTGCCAGCAGCTTAGAGGGGGCCGGGGAGCTGTTTTTT.

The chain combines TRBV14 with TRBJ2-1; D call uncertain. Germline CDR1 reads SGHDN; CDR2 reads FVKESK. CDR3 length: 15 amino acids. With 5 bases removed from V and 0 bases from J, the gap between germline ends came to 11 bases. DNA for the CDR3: TGTGCCAGCAGCGCCAGACATAGCTCCTACAATGAGCAGTTCTTC. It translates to CASSARHSSYNEQFF.

The DNA for the CDR3 is TGTGCCAGTAACGAGGGTATCTACAATGAGCAGTTCTTC. The encoded protein is CASNEGIYNEQFF. J is TRBJ2-1 and V is TRBV19; D is possibly TRBD2 (5 bases). CDR1 is LNHDA, CDR2 SQIVND, per germline (reference sequence). The CDR3 has 13 amino acids. V lost 7 bases to trimming and J lost 3 bases, with 10 bases between them.

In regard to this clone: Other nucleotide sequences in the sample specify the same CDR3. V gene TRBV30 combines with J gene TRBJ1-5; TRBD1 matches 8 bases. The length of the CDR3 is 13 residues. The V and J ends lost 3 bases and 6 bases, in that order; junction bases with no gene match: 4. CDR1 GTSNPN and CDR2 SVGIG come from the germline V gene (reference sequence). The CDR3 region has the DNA TGTGCCTGGAGCGGACAGGGAATTCAGCCCCAGCATTTT. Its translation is CAWSGQGIQPQHF. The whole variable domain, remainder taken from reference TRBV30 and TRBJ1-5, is SQTIHQWPATLVQPVGSPLSLECTVEGTSNPNLYWYRQAAGRGLQLLFYSVGIGQISSEVPQNLSASRPQDRQFILSSKKLLLSDSGFYLCAWSGQGIQPQHFGDGTRLSIL.

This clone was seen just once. CDR3 loop: CASSFSYGYTF. In nucleotides, the CDR3 is TGTGCCAGTAGTTTCTCTTATGGCTACACCTTC. J is TRBJ1-2 and V is TRBV19; D unclear. The V gene lost 5 bases and the J gene lost 5 bases, with 6 bases spanning the gap. The CDR3 totals 11 residues. Germline CDR1 and CDR2: LNHDA and SQIVND (reference sequence).

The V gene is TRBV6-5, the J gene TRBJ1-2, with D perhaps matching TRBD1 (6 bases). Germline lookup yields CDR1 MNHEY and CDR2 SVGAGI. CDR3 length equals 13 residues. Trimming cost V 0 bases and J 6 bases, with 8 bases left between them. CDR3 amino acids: CASSYSGAHGYTF. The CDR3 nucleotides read TGTGCCAGCAGTTACTCGGGGGCCCATGGCTACACCTTC.